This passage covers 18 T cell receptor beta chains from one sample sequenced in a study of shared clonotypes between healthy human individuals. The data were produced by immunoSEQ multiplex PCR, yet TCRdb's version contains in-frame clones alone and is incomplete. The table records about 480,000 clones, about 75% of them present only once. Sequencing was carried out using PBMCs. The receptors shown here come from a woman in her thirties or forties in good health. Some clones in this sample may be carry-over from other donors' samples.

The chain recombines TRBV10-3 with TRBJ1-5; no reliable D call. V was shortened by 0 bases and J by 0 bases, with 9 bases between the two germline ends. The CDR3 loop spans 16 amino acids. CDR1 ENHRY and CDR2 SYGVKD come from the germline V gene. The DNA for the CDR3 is TGTGCCATCAGTGAGTCGATCAGGATTAGCAATCAGCCCCAGCATTTT. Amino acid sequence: CAISESIRISNQPQHF.

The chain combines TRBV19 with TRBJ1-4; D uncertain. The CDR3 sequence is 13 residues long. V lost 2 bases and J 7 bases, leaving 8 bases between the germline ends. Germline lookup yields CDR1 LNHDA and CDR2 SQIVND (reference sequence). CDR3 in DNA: TGTGCCAGTAGTATAAGTGGGATTGAAAAACTGTTTTTT. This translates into CASSISGIEKLFF.

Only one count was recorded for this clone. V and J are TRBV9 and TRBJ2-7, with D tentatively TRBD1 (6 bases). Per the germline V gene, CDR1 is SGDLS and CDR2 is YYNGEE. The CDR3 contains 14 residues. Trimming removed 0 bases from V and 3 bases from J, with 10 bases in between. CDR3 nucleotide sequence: TGTGCCAGCAGCGTAGGTGGGGGCGGCTACGAGCAGTACTTC. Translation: CASSVGGGGYEQYF.

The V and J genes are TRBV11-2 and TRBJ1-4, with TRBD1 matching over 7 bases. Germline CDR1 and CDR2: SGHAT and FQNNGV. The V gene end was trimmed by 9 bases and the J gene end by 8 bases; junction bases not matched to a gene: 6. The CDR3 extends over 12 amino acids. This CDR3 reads CASNPGGEKLFF. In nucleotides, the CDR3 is TGTGCCAGTAACCCAGGGGGGGAAAAACTGTTTTTT.

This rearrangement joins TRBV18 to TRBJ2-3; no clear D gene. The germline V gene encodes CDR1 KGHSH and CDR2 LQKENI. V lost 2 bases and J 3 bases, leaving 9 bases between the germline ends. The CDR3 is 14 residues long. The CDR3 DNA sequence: TGTGCCAGCTCACCAGTTCTGGGAACAGATACGCAGTATTTT. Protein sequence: CASSPVLGTDTQYF.

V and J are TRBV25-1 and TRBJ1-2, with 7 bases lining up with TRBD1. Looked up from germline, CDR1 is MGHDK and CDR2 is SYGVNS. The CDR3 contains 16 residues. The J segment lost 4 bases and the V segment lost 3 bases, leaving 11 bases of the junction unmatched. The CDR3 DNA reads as TGTGCCAGCAGTGAGAGCCCGGGACAGCGCTTCTATGGCTACACCTTC. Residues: CASSESPGQRFYGYTF.

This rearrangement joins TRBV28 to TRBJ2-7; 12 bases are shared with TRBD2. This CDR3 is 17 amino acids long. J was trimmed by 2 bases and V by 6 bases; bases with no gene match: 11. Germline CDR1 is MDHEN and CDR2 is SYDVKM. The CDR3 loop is CASSPRTSGTLPYEQYF. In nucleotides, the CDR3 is TGTGCCAGCAGCCCCCGGACTAGCGGGACCCTGCCCTACGAGCAGTACTTC.

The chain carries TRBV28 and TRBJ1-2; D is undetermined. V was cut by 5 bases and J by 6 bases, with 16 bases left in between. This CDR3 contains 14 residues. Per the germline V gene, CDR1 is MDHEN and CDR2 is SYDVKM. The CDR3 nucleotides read TGTGCCAGCAGTCCTCCCGGGTTAAGGGATGGCTACACCTTC. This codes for CASSPPGLRDGYTF.

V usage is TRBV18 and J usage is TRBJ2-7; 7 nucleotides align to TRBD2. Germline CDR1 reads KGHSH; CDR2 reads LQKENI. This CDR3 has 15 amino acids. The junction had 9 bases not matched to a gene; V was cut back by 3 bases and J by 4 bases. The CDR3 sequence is CASSPRSSGSYEQYF. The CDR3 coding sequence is TGTGCCAGCTCACCTCGATCTAGCGGTTCTTACGAGCAGTACTTC.

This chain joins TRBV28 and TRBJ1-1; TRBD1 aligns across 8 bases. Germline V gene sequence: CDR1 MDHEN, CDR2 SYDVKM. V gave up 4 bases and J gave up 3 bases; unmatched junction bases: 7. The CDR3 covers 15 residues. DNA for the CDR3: TGTGCCAGCAGTTCGGACAGGGCGGGGGACACTGAAGCTTTCTTT. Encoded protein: CASSSDRAGDTEAFF. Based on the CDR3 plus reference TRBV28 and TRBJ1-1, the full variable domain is DVKVTQSSRYLVKRTGEKVFLECVQDMDHENMFWYRQDPGLGLRLIYFSYDVKMKEKGDIPEGYSVSREKKERFSLILESASTNQTSMYLCASSSDRAGDTEAFFGQGTRLTVV.

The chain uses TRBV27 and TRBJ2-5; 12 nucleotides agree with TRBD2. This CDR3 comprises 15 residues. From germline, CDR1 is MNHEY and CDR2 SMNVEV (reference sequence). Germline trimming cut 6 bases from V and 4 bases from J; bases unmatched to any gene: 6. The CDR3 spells CASSATSGRSETQYF. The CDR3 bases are TGTGCCAGCAGCGCCACTAGCGGGAGGTCAGAGACCCAGTACTTC.

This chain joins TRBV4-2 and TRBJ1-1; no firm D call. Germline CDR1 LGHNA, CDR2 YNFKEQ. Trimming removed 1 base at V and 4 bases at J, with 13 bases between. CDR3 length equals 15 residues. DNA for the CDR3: TGTGCCAGCAGCCAAGTCGCAGGCAGAACCACTGAAGCTTTCTTT. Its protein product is CASSQVAGRTTEAFF.

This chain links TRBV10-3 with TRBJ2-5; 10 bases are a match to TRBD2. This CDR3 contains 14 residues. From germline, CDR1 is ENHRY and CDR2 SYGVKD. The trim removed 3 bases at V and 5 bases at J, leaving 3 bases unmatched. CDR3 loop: CAISDSGREETQYF. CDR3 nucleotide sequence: TGTGCCATCAGTGACAGCGGGAGGGAGGAGACCCAGTACTTC.

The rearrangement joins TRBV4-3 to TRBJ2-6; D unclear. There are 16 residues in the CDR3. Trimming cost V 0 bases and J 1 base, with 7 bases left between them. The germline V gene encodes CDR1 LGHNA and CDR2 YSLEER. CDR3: CASSQDRTSGANVLTF. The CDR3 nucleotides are TGCGCCAGCAGCCAAGACCGAACTTCTGGGGCCAACGTCCTGACTTTC.

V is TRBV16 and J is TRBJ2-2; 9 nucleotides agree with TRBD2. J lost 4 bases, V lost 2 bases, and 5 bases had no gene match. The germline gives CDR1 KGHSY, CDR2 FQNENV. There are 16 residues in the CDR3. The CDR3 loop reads CASSQPLAGSTGELFF. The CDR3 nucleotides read TGTGCCAGCAGCCAACCCCTAGCGGGAAGCACCGGGGAGCTGTTTTTT.

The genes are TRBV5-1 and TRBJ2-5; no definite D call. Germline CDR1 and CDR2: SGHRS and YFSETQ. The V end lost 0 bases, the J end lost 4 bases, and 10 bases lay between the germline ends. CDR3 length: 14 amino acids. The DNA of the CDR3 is TGCGCCAGCAGCTTGGAACGCCACTTAGAGACCCAGTACTTC. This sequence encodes CASSLERHLETQYF.

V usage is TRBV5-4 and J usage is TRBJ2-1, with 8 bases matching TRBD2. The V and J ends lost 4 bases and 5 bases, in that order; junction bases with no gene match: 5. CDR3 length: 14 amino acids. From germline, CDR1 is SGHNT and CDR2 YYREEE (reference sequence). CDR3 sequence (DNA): TGTGCCAGCAGCGAGCGGGAGTCCCACAATGAGCAGTTCTTC. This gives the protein CASSERESHNEQFF.

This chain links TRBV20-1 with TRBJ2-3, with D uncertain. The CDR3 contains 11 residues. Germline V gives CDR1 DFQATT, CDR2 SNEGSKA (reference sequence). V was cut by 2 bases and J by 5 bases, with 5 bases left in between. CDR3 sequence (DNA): TGCAGTGCTAGAAATGTAGATACGCAGTATTTT. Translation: CSARNVDTQYF.